This T cell receptor (beta chain) appears in the sequencing data of a study of cytomegalovirus exposure and HLA in healthy donors. V was shortened by 0 bases and J by 2 bases, with 7 bases between the two germline ends. CDR1 MNHEY and CDR2 SVGAGI come from the germline V gene. There are 14 residues in the CDR3. Study results and caveats: Associated with HLA alleles at 0.05 false discovery rate in a later analysis were over 15,000 TCR beta sequences. V- and J-gene trimming in TCR beta was tied to a missense DCLRE1C variant by an analysis performed later. A later analysis revealed that TCR association rates differed between HLA loci, peaking at DRB1 and bottoming out at HLA-C.

This clone came up a few times. As yet, its antigen is unknown. PCR involved 60 Vbeta and 13 Jbeta primers. Profiled with immunoSEQ multiplex PCR; TCRdb holds only in-frame clones, not every one. The sample holds about 110,000 clones; 70% to 85% are singletons and the top ten take 3% to 4.5%. The origin of this receptor is a man aged 55-75 years in good health and CMV-seronegative. The chain joins TRBV6-5 to TRBJ2-5; D remains ambiguous. The source material was PBMCs. The CDR3 region has the DNA TGTGCCAGCAGTTACTCGCCGGGTCAAGAGACCCAGTACTTC. It specifies CASSYSPGQETQYF.